These T cell receptor beta chains were read from a single sample in a study of cytomegalovirus exposure and HLA in healthy donors. The data were produced by immunoSEQ multiplex PCR, yet TCRdb's version contains in-frame clones alone and is incomplete. Altogether roughly 150,000 clones are present, 80% being singletons, with the ten largest covering approximately 1.3%. Sequencing input: PBMCs. The receptors shown here come from a man between 25 and 39 years old in good health and CMV-seronegative. Each CDR3 is given with its conserved first and last residue. A D gene is named only where the DNA matches it firmly. For some rows the clone size is stated as once, few or many, or as a class when expanded; others skip it.

abundance: -; v_gene: TRBV7-9; j_gene: TRBJ1-1; d_gene: -; CDR3nt: TGTGCCAGCAGCTTATTATTCGCAGGGTACCCGAACACTGAAGCTTTCTTT; CDR3aa: CASSLLFAGYPNTEAFF
abundance: -; v_gene: TRBV27; j_gene: TRBJ2-7; d_gene: -; CDR3nt: TGTGCCACCCAAGGAACCACCGCCGGGTCCCCTTACGAGCAGTACTTC; CDR3aa: CATQGTTAGSPYEQYF
abundance: -; v_gene: TRBV6-6; j_gene: TRBJ2-1; d_gene: TRBD1; CDR3nt: TGTGCCAGCAGCCAATTACAGGGGTCTGAGCAGTTCTTC; CDR3aa: CASSQLQGSEQFF
abundance: -; v_gene: TRBV5-1; j_gene: TRBJ1-2; d_gene: TRBD1; CDR3nt: TGCGCCAGCAGCGAAAACGGGGCAGGGGGATTGAACTATGGCTACACCTTC; CDR3aa: CASSENGAGGLNYGYTF
abundance: -; v_gene: TRBV21-1; j_gene: TRBJ1-1; d_gene: -; CDR3nt: TGTGCCAGCAGCACTTTGGGGGGGATGGCTTTCTTT; CDR3aa: CASSTLGGMAFF
abundance: -; v_gene: TRBV13; j_gene: TRBJ2-7; d_gene: -; CDR3nt: TGTGCCAGCAGCCCCCGGGGGTACCCCATCGAGCAGTACTTC; CDR3aa: CASSPRGYPIEQYF
abundance: few; v_gene: TRBV5-1; j_gene: TRBJ2-5; d_gene: -; CDR3nt: TGCGCCAGCAGCTTCACAGGTAGAGGATTGGAGACCCAGTACTTC; CDR3aa: CASSFTGRGLETQYF
abundance: -; v_gene: TRBV2; j_gene: TRBJ1-2; d_gene: TRBD1; CDR3nt: TGTGCCAGCAGTAAAGTCGGCCAGGGGGCTGACTATGGCTACACCTTC; CDR3aa: CASSKVGQGADYGYTF
abundance: -; v_gene: TRBV9; j_gene: TRBJ2-7; d_gene: TRBD1; CDR3nt: TGTGCCAGCAGCGGGACCGGGACAGGGGGATACGAGCAGTACTTC; CDR3aa: CASSGTGTGGYEQYF
abundance: once; v_gene: TRBV4-1; j_gene: TRBJ1-1; d_gene: -; CDR3nt: TGCGCCAGCAGCCAGCAAGGAACAGATGAAGCTTTCTTT; CDR3aa: CASSQQGTDEAFF
abundance: -; v_gene: TRBV19; j_gene: TRBJ1-4; d_gene: -; CDR3nt: TGTGCCAGTAGTATAGTAGTCTCAACTAATGAAAAACTGTTTTTT; CDR3aa: CASSIVVSTNEKLFF
abundance: -; v_gene: TRBV5-6; j_gene: TRBJ1-1; d_gene: TRBD1; CDR3nt: TGTGCCAGCAGCTTCGGGACAGGGGGCGAGGGCACTGAAGCTTTCTTT; CDR3aa: CASSFGTGGEGTEAFF
abundance: -; v_gene: TRBV11-3; j_gene: TRBJ2-1; d_gene: TRBD2; CDR3nt: TGTGCCAGCAGCTTAGATACTAGCGATGAGCAGTTCTTC; CDR3aa: CASSLDTSDEQFF
abundance: -; v_gene: TRBV7-7; j_gene: TRBJ2-1; d_gene: TRBD2; CDR3nt: TGTGCTAGCAGCATTGGGACTAGCGGTAACAATGAGCAGTTCTTC; CDR3aa: CASSIGTSGNNEQFF
abundance: -; v_gene: TRBV28; j_gene: TRBJ1-5; d_gene: TRBD1; CDR3nt: TGTGCCAGCAGCGAAAACAGGGGTGGGAATCAGCCCCAGCATTTT; CDR3aa: CASSENRGGNQPQHF
abundance: -; v_gene: TRBV19; j_gene: TRBJ1-2; d_gene: TRBD1; CDR3nt: TGTGCCAGTAGTAAATCCGGGACAGACTATGGCTACACCTTC; CDR3aa: CASSKSGTDYGYTF
abundance: -; v_gene: TRBV5-1; j_gene: TRBJ1-4; d_gene: TRBD1; CDR3nt: TGCGCCAGCAGCTTGGATACAGGGGGTACGCGTGAAAAACTGTTTTTT; CDR3aa: CASSLDTGGTREKLFF
abundance: -; v_gene: TRBV6-1; j_gene: TRBJ2-2; d_gene: -; CDR3nt: TGTGCCAGCAGTTCCCACATCACCGGGGAGCTGTTTTTT; CDR3aa: CASSSHITGELFF
abundance: once; v_gene: TRBV7-3; j_gene: TRBJ2-1; d_gene: TRBD2; CDR3nt: TGTGCCAGCAGCTTAATGGCGGGAGGAGGAAATGAGCAGTTCTTC; CDR3aa: CASSLMAGGGNEQFF
abundance: once; v_gene: TRBV6-6; j_gene: TRBJ2-7; d_gene: TRBD1; CDR3nt: TGTGCCAGCAGTTGGACAGGGTACGAGCAGTACTTC; CDR3aa: CASSWTGYEQYF
abundance: -; v_gene: TRBV18; j_gene: TRBJ1-5; d_gene: TRBD1; CDR3nt: TGTGCCAGCTCACTACTAGAGACAGGGGGCCGATCGAGTCAGCCCCAGCATTTT; CDR3aa: CASSLLETGGRSSQPQHF
abundance: -; v_gene: TRBV5-1; j_gene: TRBJ2-7; d_gene: -; CDR3nt: TGCGCCAGCAGCTTAAGTACACACGAGCAGTACTTC; CDR3aa: CASSLSTHEQYF
abundance: -; v_gene: TRBV25-1; j_gene: TRBJ2-1; d_gene: -; CDR3nt: TGTGCCAGCAGTTCCTTCTACAATGAGCAGTTCTTC; CDR3aa: CASSSFYNEQFF
abundance: -; v_gene: TRBV4-1; j_gene: TRBJ2-1; d_gene: TRBD1; CDR3nt: TGCGCCAGCAGCCATATTGGGACAGGGCTTGGTGAGCAGTTCTTC; CDR3aa: CASSHIGTGLGEQFF
abundance: -; v_gene: TRBV6-5; j_gene: TRBJ2-7; d_gene: -; CDR3nt: TGTGCCAGCAGTTACGCGTCCAGGGCCTACGAGCAGTACTTC; CDR3aa: CASSYASRAYEQYF
abundance: -; v_gene: TRBV4-1; j_gene: TRBJ1-1; d_gene: -; CDR3nt: TGCGCCAGCAGCCAGCACGACAGGTCGAACACTGAAGCTTTCTTT; CDR3aa: CASSQHDRSNTEAFF
abundance: -; v_gene: TRBV6-5; j_gene: TRBJ1-2; d_gene: TRBD1; CDR3nt: TGTGCCAGCAGCTACGACACAGGGGGTTATGGCTACACCTTC; CDR3aa: CASSYDTGGYGYTF
abundance: -; v_gene: TRBV6-5; j_gene: TRBJ2-1; d_gene: -; CDR3nt: TGTGCCAGCAGTTATGGGGGGATCTACAATGAGCAGTTCTTC; CDR3aa: CASSYGGIYNEQFF
abundance: -; v_gene: TRBV28; j_gene: TRBJ2-7; d_gene: -; CDR3nt: TGTGCCAGCAGTCAGAACTCCTACGAGCAGTACTTC; CDR3aa: CASSQNSYEQYF
abundance: once; v_gene: TRBV19; j_gene: TRBJ1-1; d_gene: -; CDR3nt: TGTGCCAGTAACGGTGAAGCTTTCTTT; CDR3aa: CASNGEAFF
abundance: -; v_gene: TRBV4-3; j_gene: TRBJ1-1; d_gene: TRBD1; CDR3nt: TGCGCCAGCAGGCCTAGACAGGGGGGAACTGAAGCTTTCTTT; CDR3aa: CASRPRQGGTEAFF
abundance: -; v_gene: TRBV7-2; j_gene: TRBJ2-7; d_gene: TRBD2; CDR3nt: TGTGCCAGCAGCTTCCTAGCGGGAGCCTCCTACGAGCAGTACTTC; CDR3aa: CASSFLAGASYEQYF
abundance: few; v_gene: TRBV5-6; j_gene: TRBJ1-1; d_gene: -; CDR3nt: TGTGCCAGCAGCTTGATCGGTAACACTGAAGCTTTCTTT; CDR3aa: CASSLIGNTEAFF